This entry concerns a single TCR beta chain. As yet, its antigen is unknown. These data belong to a study of cytomegalovirus exposure and HLA in healthy donors. Study findings and constraints: Using a false discovery rate of 0.05, a later analysis showed that fewer than 20,000 TCR beta sequences were associated with HLA alleles.

13 Jbeta primers and 60 Vbeta primers were used for the PCR. Produced via immunoSEQ multiplex PCR; TCRdb's table is partial and in-frame only. In the table there are 100,000 to 140,000 clones, about three quarters of which are singletons. The TCR originated in a man younger than 40 in good health and CMV-seronegative. The sequenced sample consisted of PBMCs.

This CDR3 is CASSFRRTSGDNEQFF. The CDR3 DNA follows: TGTGCCAGCAGCTTTCGGAGGACTAGCGGTGACAATGAGCAGTTCTTC. The rearrangement uses TRBV7-9 and TRBJ2-1; TRBD2 aligns across 10 bases. This CDR3 is built from 16 residues. CDR1 is SEHNR and CDR2 is FQNEAQ in the germline V gene (reference sequence). The V and J ends lost 3 bases and 5 bases, in that order; junction bases with no gene match: 7.